The subject of this entry is one TCR beta chain. The sample is drawn from a study of blood T cell repertoires in COVID-19. Whole-study context: Some COVID-19 samples were acute and others convalescent; all came from the United States, Italy and Spain. Nucleic acid was either cDNA or gDNA, and it came from T cells, B-cell-depleted T cells, or PBMCs.

The CDR3 has 14 residues. Per the germline V gene, CDR1 is MNHEY and CDR2 is SVGAGI. Deletions cut 0 bases from V and 5 bases from J, with 10 bases between. In the original analysis: Nucleated cell counts were estimated from reference gene primer amplification. Assay: immunoSEQ multiplex PCR; the TCRdb copy retains only in-frame clones and omits some. Clone size and the V and J calls come from that table; the DNA yielded D and trimming. Here the sample spans some 56,000 clones, about four fifths being singletons. The gene calls are TRBV6-5 and TRBJ1-1, with D unresolved. The origin of this receptor is a woman over 75 with active or convalescent COVID-19. Input material: peripheral blood. The CDR3 is CASSYSYPRTEAFF. The CDR3 DNA reads TGTGCCAGCAGTTACTCGTATCCGCGTACTGAAGCTTTCTTT.